The rows below give T cell receptor beta chains drawn from one sample of a study of blood T cell repertoires in COVID-19. Clones were read by immunoSEQ multiplex PCR, and TCRdb kept only the in-frame ones, dropping some. The table records around 100,000 clones, about 91% of them present only once. Source material: peripheral blood. The receptors here all came from a human donor in a cohort sampled during active COVID-19. The CDR3 runs from the conserved cysteine through the conserved F or W. The D gene is left open where the match is weak. A row's size may be missing; if present it is once, few, many or a size class.

TRBJ2-1,14,NA,TRBV11-3,TRBD1,CASSITGVHNEQFF,TGTGCCAGCAGCATTACAGGGGTGCACAATGAGCAGTTCTTC
TRBJ1-1,11,NA,TRBV29-1,NA,CSAGVNTEAFF,TGCAGCGCAGGGGTGAACACTGAAGCTTTCTTT
TRBJ2-2,18,NA,TRBV4-1,TRBD2,CASSHPPGTSGDTGELFF,TGCGCCAGCAGCCATCCTCCCGGGACTAGCGGAGACACCGGGGAGCTGTTTTTT
TRBJ1-1,14,NA,TRBV5-4,TRBD1,CASSTGTGWTEAFF,TGTGCCAGCAGCACCGGGACAGGGTGGACTGAAGCTTTCTTT
TRBJ2-3,17,NA,TRBV27,NA,CASSLATLVTSTDTQYF,TGTGCCAGCAGTTTAGCCACCCTAGTGACTAGCACAGATACGCAGTATTTT
TRBJ2-5,15,NA,TRBV7-3,TRBD2,CASSLGGGAGKTQYF,TGTGCCAGCAGCTTAGGCGGGGGGGCTGGAAAGACCCAGTACTTC
TRBJ2-2,15,NA,TRBV5-1,TRBD2,CASSLASGGTGELFF,TGCGCCAGCAGCTTGGCTAGCGGGGGCACCGGGGAGCTGTTTTTT
TRBJ1-4,13,NA,TRBV28,NA,CASSPPANEKLFF,TGTGCCAGCAGTCCCCCCGCTAATGAAAAACTGTTTTTT
TRBJ2-1,14,NA,TRBV7-9,TRBD2,CASSRMTSSNEQFF,TGTGCCAGCAGCCGGATGACTAGCTCCAATGAGCAGTTCTTC
TRBJ2-7,12,NA,TRBV10-3,NA,CAISEALVEQYF,TGTGCCATCAGTGAGGCGCTGGTCGAGCAGTACTTC
TRBJ2-1,16,NA,TRBV7-6,NA,CASSLVSGGAYNEQFF,TGTGCCAGCAGCTTGGTTTCGGGCGGGGCCTACAATGAGCAGTTCTTC
TRBJ1-4,15,NA,TRBV4-1,NA,CASSQDAGGNEKLFF,TGCGCCAGCAGCCAAGATGCGGGGGGAAATGAAAAACTGTTTTTT
TRBJ2-7,15,NA,TRBV5-6,TRBD2,CASSRGLAGVYEQYF,TGTGCCAGCAGCAGGGGACTAGCGGGAGTTTACGAGCAGTACTTC
TRBJ2-3,16,NA,TRBV16,TRBD2,CASSQGLAGITDTQYF,TGTGCCAGCAGCCAAGGGCTAGCGGGGATCACAGATACGCAGTATTTT
TRBJ1-1,14,NA,TRBV6-5,NA,CAIFPRQLNTEAFF,TGTGCCATCTTCCCCAGACAGTTGAACACTGAAGCTTTCTTT
TRBJ1-1,13,NA,TRBV6-6,NA,CASKQDTNTEAFF,TGTGCCAGCAAACAGGACACGAACACTGAAGCTTTCTTT
TRBJ1-1,15,NA,TRBV7-9,NA,CASSADRPLNTEAFF,TGTGCCAGCAGCGCGGACAGACCCCTGAACACTGAAGCTTTCTTT
TRBJ1-1,14,few,TRBV28,TRBD1,CASSSSTGLTEAFF,TGTGCCAGCAGTTCCTCGACAGGGTTAACTGAAGCTTTCTTT
TRBJ2-7,12,few,TRBV2,NA,CASGGKSYEQYF,TGTGCCAGTGGGGGGAAATCCTACGAGCAGTACTTC
TRBJ1-6,16,NA,TRBV28,NA,CASSPPGDMHNSPLHF,TGTGCCAGCAGTCCCCCCGGGGACATGCATAATTCACCCCTCCACTTT
TRBJ1-5,12,once,TRBV28,NA,CASTLLNQPQHF,TGTGCCAGCACACTCCTTAATCAGCCCCAGCATTTT
TRBJ1-5,15,NA,TRBV7-9,TRBD1,CASSLTGASNQPQHF,TGTGCCAGCAGCTTAACAGGGGCCAGCAATCAGCCCCAGCATTTT
TRBJ2-1,12,NA,TRBV13,NA,CASSPTSNEQFF,TGTGCCAGCAGTCCGACTAGCAATGAGCAGTTCTTC
TRBJ2-3,16,NA,TRBV5-1,TRBD2,CASSLAVREGTDTQYF,TGCGCCAGCAGCTTGGCCGTTCGGGAGGGCACAGATACGCAGTATTTT
TRBJ2-5,15,NA,TRBV7-3,TRBD2,CASSSTSGGFQTQYF,TGTGCCAGCAGCTCGACTAGCGGGGGTTTTCAGACCCAGTACTTC
TRBJ1-6,15,few,TRBV28,NA,CASTTWEGLDSPLHF,TGTGCCAGCACCACTTGGGAGGGTCTTGATTCACCCCTCCACTTT
TRBJ2-1,19,NA,TRBV29-1,TRBD1,CSVDSITPGQGAGDNEQFF,TGCAGCGTTGACTCAATAACTCCGGGACAGGGGGCTGGCGACAATGAGCAGTTCTTC
TRBJ1-6,14,few,TRBV18,TRBD1,CASSQDREFSPLHF,TGTGCCAGCTCACAAGACAGGGAGTTTTCACCCCTCCACTTT
TRBJ2-3,19,NA,TRBV7-6,TRBD2,CASSSRLAGGAQAADTQYF,TGTGCCAGCAGCTCGAGACTAGCGGGAGGAGCCCAAGCCGCAGATACGCAGTATTTT
TRBJ2-5,14,NA,TRBV5-4,NA,CASSLATGSQTQYF,TGTGCCAGCAGCTTGGCGACGGGGAGTCAGACCCAGTACTTC
TRBJ2-7,17,NA,TRBV7-9,TRBD2,CASSLSLAGGNPYEQYF,TGTGCCAGCAGCTTAAGCCTAGCGGGGGGGAATCCCTACGAGCAGTACTTC
TRBJ1-1,14,NA,TRBV28,NA,CASSSPRQAQEAFF,TGTGCCAGCAGTTCCCCCCGGCAGGCACAAGAAGCTTTCTTT
TRBJ2-7,14,NA,TRBV6-5,TRBD1,CASCTGTGANEQYF,TGTGCCAGCTGCACCGGGACAGGGGCTAACGAGCAGTACTTC
TRBJ2-7,16,NA,TRBV3-1/TRBV3-2,TRBD1,CASSPRLGQGPPEQYF,TGTGCCAGCAGCCCCCGACTAGGACAGGGACCCCCCGAGCAGTACTTC
TRBJ2-7,14,NA,TRBV29-1,TRBD1,CSVLPGQGVLEQYF,TGCAGCGTTTTACCGGGACAGGGGGTCTTGGAGCAGTACTTC
TRBJ2-7,12,NA,TRBV5-1,NA,CASSPDYYEQYF,TGCGCCAGCAGCCCAGACTACTACGAGCAGTACTTC
TRBJ2-7,13,NA,TRBV7-9,NA,CASRDTLTYEQYF,TGTGCCAGCCGGGACACCCTAACCTACGAGCAGTACTTC
TRBJ1-1,14,NA,TRBV19,NA,CASSIEEGGTEAFF,TGTGCCAGTAGTATAGAAGAGGGAGGCACTGAAGCTTTCTTT
TRBJ2-1,16,NA,TRBV10-1,TRBD2,CASSELGLAGPNEQFF,TGCGCCAGCAGTGAGCTCGGACTAGCGGGCCCAAATGAGCAGTTCTTC
TRBJ2-2,15,NA,TRBV5-5,NA,CASCWTVLNTGELFF,TGTGCCAGCTGCTGGACAGTCCTAAACACCGGGGAGCTGTTTTTT
TRBJ1-2,11,once,TRBV6-5,NA,CASTSGVRYTF,TGTGCCAGCACCTCGGGAGTTCGCTACACCTTC
TRBJ2-7,14,NA,TRBV5-1,NA,CASSFRASSYEQYF,TGCGCCAGCAGCTTCAGGGCTAGTTCCTACGAGCAGTACTTC
TRBJ2-7,14,NA,TRBV27,TRBD2,CASSLAGGPYEQYF,TGTGCCAGCAGTTTGGCGGGGGGGCCATACGAGCAGTACTTC
TRBJ1-5,14,NA,TRBV7-9,NA,CASSLGASNQPQHF,TGTGCCAGCAGCTTAGGGGCAAGCAATCAGCCCCAGCATTTT
TRBJ2-7,14,many,TRBV7-9,TRBD2,CASSLVAGVYEQYF,TGTGCCAGCAGCTTAGTAGCGGGGGTCTACGAGCAGTACTTC
TRBJ1-5,14,NA,TRBV2,NA,CASRRGEGNQPQHF,TGTGCCAGCAGGAGAGGAGAGGGCAATCAGCCCCAGCATTTT
TRBJ1-6,17,NA,TRBV7-9,NA,CASSLVDRQKDNSPLHF,TGTGCCAGCAGCTTAGTGGACAGACAGAAAGATAATTCACCCCTCCACTTT
TRBJ2-1,13,NA,TRBV25-1,NA,CASNRAGYNEQFF,TGTGCCAGCAACCGAGCGGGCTACAATGAGCAGTTCTTC
TRBJ1-5,16,NA,TRBV4-1,TRBD1,CASSQEGRTGYQPQHF,TGCGCCAGCAGCCAAGAGGGGCGGACAGGCTATCAGCCCCAGCATTTT